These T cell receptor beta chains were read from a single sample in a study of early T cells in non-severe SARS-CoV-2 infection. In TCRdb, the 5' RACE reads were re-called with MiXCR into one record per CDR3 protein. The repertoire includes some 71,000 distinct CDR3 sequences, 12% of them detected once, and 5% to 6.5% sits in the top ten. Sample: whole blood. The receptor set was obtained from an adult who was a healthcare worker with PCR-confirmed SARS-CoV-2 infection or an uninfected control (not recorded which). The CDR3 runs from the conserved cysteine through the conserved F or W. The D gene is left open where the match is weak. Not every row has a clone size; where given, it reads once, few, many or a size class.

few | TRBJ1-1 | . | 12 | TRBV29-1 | CSVATGNTEAFF | TGCAGCGTTGCAACGGGGAACACTGAAGCTTTCTTT
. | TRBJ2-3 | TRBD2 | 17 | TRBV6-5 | CASSAISSGGPPDTQYF | TGTGCCAGCAGTGCCATCTCTAGCGGGGGGCCCCCAGATACGCAGTATTTT
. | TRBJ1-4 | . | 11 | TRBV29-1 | CSVDRDEKLFF | TGCAGCGTTGACAGGGATGAAAAACTGTTTTTT
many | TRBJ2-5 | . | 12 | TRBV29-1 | CSTRGAQETQYF | TGCAGCACACGGGGGGCCCAAGAGACCCAGTACTTC
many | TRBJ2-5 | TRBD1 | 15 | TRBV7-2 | CASSLYGDSQETQYF | TGTGCCAGCAGCTTATACGGGGACAGCCAAGAGACCCAGTACTTC
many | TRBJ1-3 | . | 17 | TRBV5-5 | CASSWAQVLTSGNTIYF | TGTGCCAGCAGCTGGGCCCAGGTCCTAACTTCTGGAAACACCATATATTTT
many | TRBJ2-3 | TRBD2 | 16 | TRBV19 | CASSLGLAGHTDTQYF | TGTGCCAGTAGCCTGGGACTAGCGGGGCACACAGATACGCAGTATTTT
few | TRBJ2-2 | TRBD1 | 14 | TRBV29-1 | CSVALDRVNRELFF | TGCAGCGTGGCCCTGGACAGGGTTAACAGGGAGCTGTTTTTT
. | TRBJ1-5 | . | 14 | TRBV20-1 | CSVTTGTPNQPQHF | TGCAGTGTCACGACCGGGACACCGAATCAGCCCCAGCATTTT
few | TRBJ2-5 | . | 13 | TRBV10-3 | CAISGEVRETQYF | TGTGCCATCAGCGGGGAGGTCAGAGAGACCCAGTACTTC
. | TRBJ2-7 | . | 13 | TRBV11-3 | CASSLGHLYEQYF | TGTGCCAGCAGCTTAGGACACCTCTACGAGCAGTACTTC
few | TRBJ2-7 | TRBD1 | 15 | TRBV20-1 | CSVAGTGNSIYEQYF | TGCAGTGTGGCCGGGACAGGGAATAGCATCTACGAGCAGTACTTC
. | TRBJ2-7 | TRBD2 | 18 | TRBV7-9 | CASSPAVVHSRGTYEQYF | TGTGCCAGCAGCCCAGCAGTGGTTCACTCGCGGGGGACCTACGAGCAGTACTTC
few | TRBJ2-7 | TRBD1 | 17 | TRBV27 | CASSPSPPWTGNYEQYF | TGTGCCAGCAGTCCCTCACCCCCCTGGACAGGAAACTACGAGCAGTACTTC
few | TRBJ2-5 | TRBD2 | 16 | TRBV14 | CASSQGLAGPGETQYF | TGTGCCAGCAGCCAAGGACTAGCGGGACCGGGGGAGACCCAGTACTTC
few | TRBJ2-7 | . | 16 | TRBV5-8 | CASSLVNVGLRYEQYF | TGTGCCAGCAGCTTGGTTAATGTGGGATTACGATACGAGCAGTACTTC
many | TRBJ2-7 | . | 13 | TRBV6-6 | CASSYVGASEQYF | TGTGCCAGCAGTTACGTCGGCGCATCCGAGCAGTACTTC
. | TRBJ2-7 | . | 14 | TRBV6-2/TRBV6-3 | CASRLTGNPYEQYF | TGTGCCAGCAGATTGACAGGAAACCCCTACGAGCAGTACTTC
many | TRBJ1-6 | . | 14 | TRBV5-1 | CASSSRSGNSPLHF | TGCGCCAGCAGCTCCCGTTCTGGAAATTCACCCCTCCACTTT
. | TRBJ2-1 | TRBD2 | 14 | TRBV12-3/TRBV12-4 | CASIPSGTYNEQFF | TGTGCCAGCATCCCTAGCGGTACCTACAATGAGCAGTTCTTC
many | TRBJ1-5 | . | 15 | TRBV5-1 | CASSLDGGAGKPQHF | TGCGCCAGCAGCTTGGACGGGGGGGCCGGTAAGCCCCAGCATTTT
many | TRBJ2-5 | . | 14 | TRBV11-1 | CASSPFRDQVAQYF | TGTGCCAGCAGCCCCTTTCGGGATCAAGTGGCCCAGTACTTC
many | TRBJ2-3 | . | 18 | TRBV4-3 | CASSQDLSSLFPSDTQYF | TGCGCCAGCAGCCAAGACTTGTCTAGTCTTTTTCCCTCAGATACGCAGTATTTT
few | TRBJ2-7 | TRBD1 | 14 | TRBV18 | CASSPSGQGMGQYF | TGTGCCAGCTCACCATCCGGACAGGGGATGGGGCAGTACTTC
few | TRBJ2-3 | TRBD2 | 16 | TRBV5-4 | CASSSGTSKDTDTQYF | TGTGCCAGCAGCTCTGGGACTAGCAAAGACACAGATACGCAGTATTTT
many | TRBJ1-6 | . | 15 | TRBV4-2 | CASSPTGRVNSPLHF | TGTGCCAGCAGCCCCACGGGCAGGGTAAATTCACCCCTCCACTTT
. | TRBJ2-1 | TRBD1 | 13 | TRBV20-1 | CSAYKTGGDEQFF | TGCAGTGCCTATAAGACAGGGGGCGATGAGCAGTTCTTC
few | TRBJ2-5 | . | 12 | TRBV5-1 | CASSLALKTQYF | TGCGCCAGCAGCTTGGCACTGAAGACCCAGTACTTC
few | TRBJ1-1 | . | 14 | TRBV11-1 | CTSSPSPRDTEAFF | TGTACCAGCAGCCCCTCCCCGCGGGACACTGAAGCCTTCTTT
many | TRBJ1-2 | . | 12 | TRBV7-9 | CASSGASYGYTF | TGTGCCAGCAGCGGAGCGAGCTATGGCTACACCTTC
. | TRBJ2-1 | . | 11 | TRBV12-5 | CASGPANEQFF | TGTGCTAGTGGCCCCGCCAATGAGCAGTTCTTC
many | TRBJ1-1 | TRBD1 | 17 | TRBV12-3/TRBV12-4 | CASSYIVTGTANTEAFF | TGTGCCAGCAGTTACATCGTAACCGGGACAGCAAACACTGAAGCTTTCTTT
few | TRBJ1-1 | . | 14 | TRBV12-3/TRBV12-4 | CASSPVDRNTEAFF | TGTGCCAGCAGTCCGGTCGACAGGAACACTGAAGCTTTCTTT
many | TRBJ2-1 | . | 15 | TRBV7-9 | CASSPGGTPYNEQFF | TGTGCCAGCAGCCCCGGGGGAACTCCCTACAATGAGCAGTTCTTC
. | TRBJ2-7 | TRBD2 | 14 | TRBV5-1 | CASKGTGGVYEQYF | TGCGCCAGCAAAGGCACGGGAGGGGTCTACGAGCAGTACTTC
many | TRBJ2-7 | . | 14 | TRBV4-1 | CASSRTAGLGEQYF | TGCGCCAGCAGCCGGACAGCGGGGTTAGGCGAGCAGTACTTC
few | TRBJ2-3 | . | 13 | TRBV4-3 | CASSQIRADTQYF | TGCGCCAGCAGCCAAATCAGGGCAGATACGCAGTATTTT
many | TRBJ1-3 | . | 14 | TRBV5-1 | CASSPESSGNTIYF | TGCGCCAGCAGCCCAGAGTCCTCTGGAAACACCATATATTTT
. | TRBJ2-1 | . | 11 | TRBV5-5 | CASSTGRPRFF | TGTGCCAGCAGCACCGGACGGCCCCGGTTCTTC
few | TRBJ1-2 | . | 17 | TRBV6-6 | CASSYSSWIAGNYGYTF | TGTGCCAGCAGTTACTCGAGTTGGATCGCAGGAAACTATGGCTACACCTTC
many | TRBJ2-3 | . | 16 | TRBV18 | CASSTDQGWSTDTQYF | TGTGCCAGCTCAACAGATCAGGGATGGAGCACAGATACGCAGTATTTT
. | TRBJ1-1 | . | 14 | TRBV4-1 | CASSHSAQNTEAFF | TGCGCCAGCAGCCACTCCGCCCAGAACACTGAAGCTTTCTTT
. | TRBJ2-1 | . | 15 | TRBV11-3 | CASSPLRVYYNEQFF | TGTGCCAGCAGCCCCCTCAGGGTTTACTACAATGAGCAGTTCTTC
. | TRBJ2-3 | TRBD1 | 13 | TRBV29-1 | CSVSGTGTDTQYF | TGCAGCGTCTCCGGGACAGGGACAGATACGCAGTATTTT
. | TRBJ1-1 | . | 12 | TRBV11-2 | CASSQGAGEAFF | TGTGCCAGCAGCCAAGGGGCAGGAGAAGCTTTCTTT
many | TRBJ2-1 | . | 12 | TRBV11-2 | CASSLSWNEQFF | TGTGCCAGCAGCTTAAGTTGGAATGAGCAGTTCTTC
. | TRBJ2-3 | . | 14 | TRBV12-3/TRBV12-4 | CASSSMQATDTQYF | TGTGCCAGCAGTTCCATGCAGGCCACAGATACGCAGTATTTT
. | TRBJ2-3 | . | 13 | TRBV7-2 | CASTSPVTDTQYF | TGTGCCAGCACCTCGCCGGTCACAGATACGCAGTATTTT
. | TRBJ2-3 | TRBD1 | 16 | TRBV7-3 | CASSLSPGGGTDTQYF | TGTGCCAGCAGCTTATCCCCAGGGGGAGGCACAGATACGCAGTATTTT
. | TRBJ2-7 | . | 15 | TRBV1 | CTSILDRAIKDEQYF | TGCACCAGCATCTTGGACAGGGCGATTAAGGACGAGCAGTACTTC
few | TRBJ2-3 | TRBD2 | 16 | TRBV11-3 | CASSLGLASSTDTQYF | TGTGCCAGCAGCTTAGGACTAGCGTCTAGCACAGATACGCAGTATTTT
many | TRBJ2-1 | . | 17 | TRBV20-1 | CSASQVGGRSSYNEQFF | TGCAGTGCTAGCCAAGTGGGGGGCCGGAGCTCCTACAATGAGCAGTTCTTC
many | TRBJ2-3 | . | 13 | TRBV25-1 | CASSEYGADTQYF | TGTGCCAGCAGTGAATATGGGGCAGATACGCAGTATTTT
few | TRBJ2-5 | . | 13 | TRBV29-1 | CSIGLVNQETQYF | TGCAGCATAGGACTGGTGAACCAAGAGACCCAGTACTTC